The rows below give T cell receptor beta chains drawn from one sample of a study of T cells after yellow fever vaccination. TCRdb reprocessed the 5' RACE reads via MiXCR and lists one record per CDR3 protein. Of around 110,000 distinct CDR3 sequences listed, 6.5% to 9% are singletons. Sample: CD8+ T cells sorted from PBMCs, taken 45 days after the yellow fever booster vaccination. The origin of the receptors is a man younger than 40 who received the YFV17D yellow fever vaccine. Both conserved end residues are part of each CDR3. Fields, in order: clone size, CDR3 length, J gene, V gene, D gene, CDR3 protein, CDR3 DNA. D genes are given only for firm matches. Where a row states a size, it is once, few, many or the class of an expanded clone; other rows omit it.

>.|15|TRBJ1-5|TRBV5-1|.
CASSLDGQPNQPQHF
TGCGCCAGCAGCTTGGACGGGCAGCCCAATCAGCCCCAGCATTTT
>.|17|TRBJ1-6|TRBV5-6|.
CASSLMGRGLHNSPLHF
TGTGCCAGCAGCTTGATGGGGCGGGGGCTACATAATTCACCCCTCCACTTT
>few|14|TRBJ2-1|TRBV11-2|.
CASSPLAPYNEQFF
TGTGCCAGCAGTCCCCTAGCGCCCTACAATGAGCAGTTCTTC
>many|12|TRBJ2-1|TRBV7-6|.
CASSQTGNEQFF
TGTGCCAGCAGCCAAACGGGGAATGAGCAGTTCTTC
>.|14|TRBJ2-5|TRBV13|.
CASTSGADQETQYF
TGTGCCAGCACGTCTGGGGCAGACCAAGAGACCCAGTACTTC
>many|12|TRBJ1-1|TRBV4-2|.
CASSQGTAEAFF
TGTGCCAGCAGCCAAGGTACAGCTGAAGCTTTCTTT
>many|17|TRBJ2-1|TRBV4-3|TRBD2
CASSQTWAGVVYNEQFF
TGCGCCAGCAGCCAGACCTGGGCGGGAGTAGTCTACAATGAGCAGTTCTTC
>many|13|TRBJ1-2|TRBV7-9|.
CASSPSRGYGYTF
TGTGCCAGCAGCCCTAGTAGGGGCTATGGCTACACCTTC
>many|13|TRBJ2-1|TRBV12-3/TRBV12-4|.
CASSPLASNEQFF
TGTGCCAGCAGCCCCTTGGCGTCCAATGAGCAGTTCTTC
>few|14|TRBJ2-7|TRBV20-1|TRBD2
CSARNWTSGYEQYF
TGCAGTGCTAGAAATTGGACTAGCGGCTACGAGCAGTACTTC
>many|14|TRBJ2-7|TRBV27|TRBD1
CASMETGSKYEQYF
TGTGCCAGCATGGAGACAGGGAGTAAATACGAGCAGTACTTC
>many|14|TRBJ2-5|TRBV15|.
CATSRVGREETQYF
TGTGCCACCAGCAGAGTTGGCAGGGAAGAGACCCAGTACTTC
>many|12|TRBJ2-7|TRBV20-1|.
CSARGAGPEQYF
TGCAGTGCTAGAGGAGCAGGACCCGAGCAGTACTTC
>.|13|TRBJ2-1|TRBV12-3/TRBV12-4|.
CASRRDPNNEQFF
TGTGCCAGCCGCCGGGATCCGAACAATGAGCAGTTCTTC
>many|16|TRBJ2-3|TRBV6-5|TRBD2
CASNRLAQRRADTQYF
TGTGCCAGCAATAGACTAGCGCAACGTCGCGCAGATACGCAGTATTTT
>few|14|TRBJ2-7|TRBV5-6|TRBD1
CASSQGARNYEQYF
TGTGCCAGCAGCCAGGGGGCACGGAACTACGAGCAGTACTTC